This T cell receptor beta chain emerged from a study of response to subunit inactivated influenza vaccine. Notes on the study in general: A suggestion made by the authors is that each seasonal influenza vaccination recruits few new T cells.

J was trimmed by 5 bases and V by 5 bases; bases with no gene match: 17. Germline V gives CDR1 DFQATT, CDR2 SNEGSKA (reference sequence). CDR3 length: 16 amino acids. Each CDR3 protein is one row after TCRdb ran MiXCR on the RT-PCR reads. The table records 590,000 or so distinct CDR3 sequences, about 15% of them present only once. This clonotype was recorded a few times. The target antigen is unknown. Sequenced here: PBMCs from blood, sampled 14 to 15 days before vaccination. The chain is built from TRBV20-1 and TRBJ2-7, with 8 bases aligning to TRBD2. This sequence originates from a man aged 45-60 years who received an inactivated influenza vaccine. CDR3 bases: TGCAGTGCTTCCCCCCGGGCGGGGGGCCTTTTGAACGAGCAGTACTTC. Its translation: CSASPRAGGLLNEQYF.